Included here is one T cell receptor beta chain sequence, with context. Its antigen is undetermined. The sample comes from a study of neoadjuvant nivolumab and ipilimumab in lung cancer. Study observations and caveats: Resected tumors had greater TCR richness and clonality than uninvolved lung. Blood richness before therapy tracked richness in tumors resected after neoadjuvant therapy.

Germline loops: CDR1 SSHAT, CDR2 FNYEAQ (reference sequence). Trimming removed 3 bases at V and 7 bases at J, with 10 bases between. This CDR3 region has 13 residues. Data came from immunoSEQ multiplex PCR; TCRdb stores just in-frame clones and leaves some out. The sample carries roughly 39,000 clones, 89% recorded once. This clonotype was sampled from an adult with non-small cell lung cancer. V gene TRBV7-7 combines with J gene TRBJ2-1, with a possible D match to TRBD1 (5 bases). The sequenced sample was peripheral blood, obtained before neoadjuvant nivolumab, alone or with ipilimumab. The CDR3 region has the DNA TGTGCCAGCAGCTTCCGACAGTCTAATGAGCAGTTCTTC. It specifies CASSFRQSNEQFF.